This entry lists 18 T cell receptor beta chains sequenced from one sample in a study of spatial heterogeneity in lung cancer. These TCRs are of unknown antigen specificity. TCRdb reprocessed the 5' RACE reads via MiXCR and lists one record per CDR3 protein. In the table there are 7,500 to 9,500 distinct CDR3 sequences, 5% of which are singletons. Notes on the study in general: Within tumors, counts of expanded alpha and beta TCRs tracked tumor mutation counts.

Time point defined: sample taken at primary tumor resection. Specimen: lung tumor tissue, collected at surgery. The origin of the receptors is a female donor with early-stage non-small cell lung cancer.

V is TRBV6-5 and J is TRBJ2-7; TRBD2 matches at 11 bases. CDR3 length equals 14 residues. Germline-derived CDR1 and CDR2 are MNHEY and SVGAGI. Trimming took 2 bases from V and 6 from J; bases not matched to a gene: 3. CDR3 loop: CASSYTSGSSEQYF. The CDR3 DNA sequence: TGTGCCAGCAGTTACACTAGCGGGAGTTCCGAGCAGTACTTC.

This clonotype was seen repeatedly, ten times or more. The CDR3, as DNA: TGTGCCTGGAGCGCGGGACTAGCGGGAAAAGAGACCCAGTACTTC. Translation: CAWSAGLAGKETQYF. The V call is TRBV30, the J call TRBJ2-5; TRBD2 aligns across 13 bases. There are 15 residues in the CDR3. The V segment lost 3 bases and the J segment 3 bases; nucleotides outside the gene matches: 4. Germline loops: CDR1 GTSNPN, CDR2 SVGIG (reference sequence).

This clonotype was observed a few times. The chain combines TRBV12-3 or TRBV12-4 with TRBJ2-5; 11 nucleotides align to TRBD1. Trimming at V came to 6 bases and at J to 0 bases, leaving 3 bases not matched to a gene. This CDR3 region has 15 residues. CDR3 bases: TGTGCCAGCAGGGGACAGGGGGTGTACCAAGAGACCCAGTACTTC. Protein sequence: CASRGQGVYQETQYF.

This clonotype has ten or more counts. The CDR3 spells CASSLRPAQASSYEQYF. CDR3 coding DNA: TGTGCCAGCAGTTTACGCCCGGCGCAGGCGAGCTCCTACGAGCAGTACTTC. The chain carries TRBV28 and TRBJ2-7; D ambiguous. Germline CDR1 and CDR2: MDHEN and SYDVKM. This CDR3 comprises 17 residues. V lost 2 bases and J 0 bases, leaving 17 bases between the germline ends.

This clonotype was seen a few times. This chain links TRBV24-1 with TRBJ2-1, with 8 bases lining up with TRBD1. This CDR3 comprises 15 residues. Germline trimming cut 4 bases from V and 6 bases from J; bases unmatched to any gene: 7. The germline CDR1 and CDR2 sequences are KGHDR and SFDVKD. Here the CDR3 reads CATSDGDRGSNEQFF. CDR3 nucleotides: TGTGCCACCAGTGACGGTGACAGGGGTTCCAATGAGCAGTTCTTC.

Many counts were recorded for this clonotype. Written as DNA, the CDR3 is TGTGCCAGCAGCTTGTACCAGTACGTAGAGACCCAGTACTTC. The encoded protein is CASSLYQYVETQYF. V gene TRBV5-8 combines with J gene TRBJ2-5; no reliable D call. Germline CDR1 reads SGHTS; CDR2 reads YDEGEE. The CDR3 is made up of 14 amino acids. Between the trimmed V and J ends, which lost 1 base and 4 bases, there was a span of 11 bases.

The rearrangement uses TRBV2 and TRBJ2-7; TRBD2 matches at 12 bases. With 5 bases clipped from V and 3 bases from J, the junction kept 8 bases outside the gene matches. The germline gives CDR1 SNHLY, CDR2 FYNNEI. The CDR3 loop spans 16 amino acids. CDR3 bases: TGTGCCAGCAGTTCCCTAGCGGGAGGGCCCCACTACGAGCAGTACTTC. This codes for CASSSLAGGPHYEQYF.

This clonotype counts as medium-sized (0.01 to 0.1%). CDR3 sequence: CSVDRNTEAFF. Here the CDR3 DNA reads TGCAGCGTTGATCGGAACACTGAAGCTTTCTTT. J is TRBJ1-1 and V is TRBV29-1; D remains unclear. CDR3 length equals 11 residues. Deletions cut 3 bases from V and 1 base from J, with 3 bases between. CDR1 is SQVTM, CDR2 ANQGSEA, per germline.

Judged by abundance, this clonotype is medium-sized. The chain carries TRBV2 and TRBJ2-3, with D perhaps matching TRBD1 (5 bases). V was pared by 6 bases and J by 3 bases, with 13 bases between. This CDR3 region has 14 residues. The germline CDR1 and CDR2 sequences are SNHLY and FYNNEI. CDR3 coding DNA: TGTGCCAGCAGCTGGCAGGGTCAGACAGATACGCAGTATTTT. The encoded protein is CASSWQGQTDTQYF.

This clonotype was counted many times. This rearrangement joins TRBV4-1 to TRBJ2-7; TRBD1 agrees at 7 bases. The V segment lost 0 bases and the J segment 1 base; nucleotides outside the gene matches: 6. Germline V CDR1 and CDR2: MGHRA, YSYEKL. The CDR3 runs to 16 residues. The CDR3 region is CASSQEGKGASYEQYF. DNA of the CDR3: TGCGCCAGCAGCCAAGAGGGAAAGGGGGCGTCCTACGAGCAGTACTTC.

This clonotype has a count of ten or more. This CDR3 is CASSQQKNTEAFF. The DNA for the CDR3 is TGTGCCAGCAGCCAACAGAAAAACACTGAAGCTTTCTTT. This chain connects TRBV7-3 to TRBJ1-1; D unclear. CDR1 and CDR2 (germline): SGHTA, FQGTGA. CDR3 size: 13 residues. Trimming left V 5 bases short and J 2 bases short, with 9 bases between.

This clonotype was observed many times. V is TRBV30 and J is TRBJ2-1; 9 bases are shared with TRBD1. Per the germline V gene, CDR1 is GTSNPN and CDR2 is SVGIG (reference sequence). V lost 0 bases and J lost 12; bases outside the gene matches: 18. This CDR3 spans 17 amino acids. CDR3 nucleotides: TGTGCCTGGAGTGTATACCCTCCGGGACAGGGTTTTGGTTGGCAGTTCTTC. This gives the protein CAWSVYPPGQGFGWQFF.

This clonotype has a count of ten or more. The chain joins TRBV12-3 or TRBV12-4 to TRBJ1-5, with TRBD1 matching 8 bases. V gave up 5 bases and J gave up 7 bases; unmatched junction bases: 13. The CDR3 has 16 amino acids. The CDR3 coding sequence is TGTGCCAGCAGTCAACAGACAGGGGCCGAGGGACAGCCCCAGCATTTT. It is translated as CASSQQTGAEGQPQHF.

This clonotype occurred many times. CDR3 coding DNA: TGTGCCAGCAGTTTGTGGGACAGGGGCGGAAAACTGTTTTTT. Residues: CASSLWDRGGKLFF. The chain combines TRBV27 with TRBJ1-4; 10 nucleotides match TRBD1. V dropped 3 bases and J dropped 10; count of bases not matched to a gene: 5. The V gene's germline CDR1 is MNHEY and CDR2 SMNVEV (reference sequence). The CDR3 is 14 amino acids.

This clonotype appeared many times. The J gene is TRBJ2-7, the V gene TRBV10-1; D gene unclear. Germline-derived CDR1 and CDR2 are WNHNN and SYGVQD (reference sequence). CDR3 length equals 14 residues. Trimming removed 2 bases from V and 6 bases from J, with 14 bases in between. The CDR3, as DNA: TGCGCCAGCAGTGAGGGGCACACACGTCCCGAGCAGTACTTC. Translated, it gives CASSEGHTRPEQYF.

At least ten counts were recorded for this clonotype. This may arise from a read error, as a much more abundant clone is one base away. The V gene is TRBV30, the J gene TRBJ1-2; D gene unclear. The germline V gene encodes CDR1 GTSNPN and CDR2 SVGIG (reference sequence). The CDR3 consists of 14 residues. As DNA, the CDR3 is TGTGCCTGGAGTGCCCATGCGGGTCTCTATGGCTACAACTTC. It is translated as CAWSAHAGLYGYNF.

This clonotype occurred a few times. V usage is TRBV28 and J usage is TRBJ2-7, with a tentative D call TRBD1 (6 bases). Trimming took 2 bases from V and 4 from J, leaving 12 bases between them. The CDR3 extends over 14 amino acids. Germline CDR1 is MDHEN and CDR2 is SYDVKM. The CDR3 bases are TGTGCCAGCAGTTTAGGACAAACAGGGTACGAGCAGTACTTC. Protein product: CASSLGQTGYEQYF.

This clonotype was picked up many times. V gene TRBV6-2 or TRBV6-3 combines with J gene TRBJ1-1; 8 positions agree with TRBD1. V shed 6 bases and J 5 bases; nucleotides not matched to a gene: 11. The germline gives CDR1 MNHEY, CDR2 SVGEGT. The CDR3 loop spans 15 amino acids. CDR3 nucleotides: TGTGCCAGCAGACCCGGACAGGGAAGGAGGACTGAAGCTTTCTTT. Encoded protein: CASRPGQGRRTEAFF.